These 17 T cell receptor beta chains share one sample of origin, sequenced in a study of OX40 agonist ivuxolimab in advanced cancers. TCRdb keeps only in-frame clones here, not all; method: immunoSEQ multiplex PCR. The sample includes 90,000 to 95,000 clones, approximately 81% of them seen just once. The source material was CD4+ or CD8+ T cells sorted from blood, sampled in a trial of the OX40 agonist ivuxolimab. These receptors all come from an adult with an advanced solid tumor such as melanoma, head and neck, liver or kidney cancer.

J is TRBJ1-6 and V is TRBV9, with TRBD1 matching 7 bases. J lost 4 bases, V lost 2 bases, and 3 bases had no gene match. Looked up from germline, CDR1 is SGDLS and CDR2 is YYNGEE. The CDR3 loop spans 15 amino acids. Written as DNA, the CDR3 is TGTGCCAGCAGCGTTCTGGGACAGTATAATTCACCCCTCCACTTT. Its protein is CASSVLGQYNSPLHF. Filled out from reference TRBV9 and TRBJ1-6, the complete variable domain reads DSGVTQTPKHLITATGQRVTLRCSPRSGDLSVYWYQQSLDQGLQFLIQYYNGEERAKGNILERFSAQQFPDLHSELNLSSLELGDSALYFCASSVLGQYNSPLHFGNGTRLTVT.

The gene calls are TRBV19 and TRBJ2-2; possible D gene TRBD1, 6 bases. Germline assignment: CDR1 LNHDA and CDR2 SQIVND (reference sequence). CDR3 length: 14 residues. Between the trimmed V and J ends, which lost 7 bases and 4 bases, there was a span of 13 bases. CDR3 loop: CASKGERVTGELFF. The CDR3 DNA sequence: TGTGCCAGTAAGGGGGAACGGGTCACCGGGGAGCTGTTTTTT. The complete variable domain, with remaining parts taken from reference TRBV19 and TRBJ2-2, reads DGGITQSPKYLFRKEGQNVTLSCEQNLNHDAMYWYRQDPGQGLRLIYYSQIVNDFQKGDIAEGYSVSREKKESFPLTVTSAQKNPTAFYLCASKGERVTGELFFGEGSRLTVL.

This chain uses TRBV5-1 with TRBJ1-4; 11 nucleotides align to TRBD1. This CDR3 region has 15 residues. CDR1 and CDR2 from the germline V gene are SGHRS and YFSETQ. Losses at the gene ends were 0 bases for V and 8 bases for J; bases not matched to a gene: 3. Here the CDR3 reads CASSLGRTGGEKLFF. In nucleotides, the CDR3 is TGCGCCAGCAGCTTGGGGAGGACAGGGGGCGAAAAACTGTTTTTT.

This sequence joins TRBV7-2 and TRBJ1-4; 7 positions match TRBD1. CDR3 length: 15 residues. Trimming took 5 bases from V and 0 from J; bases not matched to a gene: 3. The germline CDR1 and CDR2 sequences are SGHTA and FQGNSA. The DNA of the CDR3 is TGTGCCAGCAGCACACAGGGGTCAACTAATGAAAAACTGTTTTTT. Its translation is CASSTQGSTNEKLFF.

The V call is TRBV19, the J call TRBJ1-5, with D possibly being TRBD1 (6 bases). Per the germline V gene, CDR1 is LNHDA and CDR2 is SQIVND (reference sequence). V dropped 6 bases and J dropped 7 bases, with 16 bases sitting between them. This CDR3 region has 14 residues. CDR3 region: CASRMTQGQQPQHF. In nucleotides, the CDR3 is TGTGCCAGTAGGATGACTCAGGGGCAACAGCCCCAGCATTTT. Based on the CDR3 plus reference TRBV19 and TRBJ1-5, the full variable domain is DGGITQSPKYLFRKEGQNVTLSCEQNLNHDAMYWYRQDPGQGLRLIYYSQIVNDFQKGDIAEGYSVSREKKESFPLTVTSAQKNPTAFYLCASRMTQGQQPQHFGDGTRLSIL.

This chain uses TRBV19 with TRBJ1-2; maybe TRBD1 (6 bases). This CDR3 has 15 amino acids. V lost 6 bases, J lost 5 bases, and 19 bases lay in between. Per the germline V gene, CDR1 is LNHDA and CDR2 is SQIVND (reference sequence). This chain's CDR3 is CASSILGAGSYGYTF. The CDR3 nucleotides are TGTGCCAGTAGCATCTTGGGGGCAGGGAGTTATGGCTACACCTTC.

The rearrangement joins TRBV30 to TRBJ1-2; no clear D gene. Germline V gives CDR1 GTSNPN, CDR2 SVGIG (reference sequence). This CDR3 is built from 11 residues. Trimming removed 8 bases at V and 8 bases at J, with 15 bases between. The CDR3 spells CALGPPEGYTF. In DNA form, the CDR3 reads TGTGCCCTCGGCCCTCCGGAGGGCTACACCTTC. The variable domain in full, with the rest retrieved from reference TRBV30 and TRBJ1-2, is SQTIHQWPATLVQPVGSPLSLECTVEGTSNPNLYWYRQAAGRGLQLLFYSVGIGQISSEVPQNLSASRPQDRQFILSSKKLLLSDSGFYLCALGPPEGYTFGSGTRLTVV.

V usage is TRBV9 and J usage is TRBJ1-6, with D uncertain. This CDR3 has 15 amino acids. V lost 0 bases and J lost 8, with 12 bases in between. CDR1 and CDR2 from the germline V gene are SGDLS and YYNGEE. The CDR3 bases are TGTGCCAGCAGCGTAGGTGACATCGGATATTCACCCCTCCACTTT. It is translated as CASSVGDIGYSPLHF.

This chain uses TRBV29-1 with TRBJ2-1; D unclear. V dropped 7 bases and J dropped 0 bases, with 10 bases sitting between them. Germline loops: CDR1 SQVTM, CDR2 ANQGSEA. The CDR3 consists of 13 residues. This CDR3 reads CSGLPGSYNEQFF. The CDR3 region has the DNA TGCAGCGGCCTCCCCGGCTCCTACAATGAGCAGTTCTTC.

The gene calls are TRBV27 and TRBJ1-2; D remains unclear. This CDR3 contains 11 residues. V gave up 6 bases and J gave up 8 bases, with 10 bases separating them. In germline, CDR1 is MNHEY, CDR2 SMNVEV (reference sequence). CDR3 region: CASRTWRGYTF. The CDR3 nucleotides are TGTGCCAGCAGGACCTGGCGGGGCTACACCTTC.

V and J are TRBV27 and TRBJ2-5, with D possibly being TRBD1 or TRBD2 (5 bases each). This CDR3 region has 13 residues. Trimming cost V 8 bases and J 4 bases, with 14 bases left between them. The germline V gene encodes CDR1 MNHEY and CDR2 SMNVEV (reference sequence). For the CDR3, the DNA is TGTGCCAGCTCCATCCAGGGACGAGAGACCCAGTACTTC. This gives the protein CASSIQGRETQYF.

This clone was detected a few times. The chain joins TRBV19 to TRBJ1-6, with a tentative D call TRBD1 (5 bases). Trimming removed 2 bases from V and 5 bases from J, with 13 bases in between. CDR1 and CDR2 (germline): LNHDA, SQIVND (reference sequence). This CDR3 is 16 amino acids long. Here the CDR3 reads CASSIRPQGDNSPLHF. The CDR3 DNA follows: TGTGCCAGTAGTATACGGCCCCAGGGTGATAATTCACCCCTCCACTTT.

This rearrangement joins TRBV6-5 to TRBJ1-2; a weak D match, TRBD1 (6 bases). Germline-derived CDR1 and CDR2 are MNHEY and SVGAGI. Trimming took 4 bases from V and 4 from J, leaving 16 bases between them. This CDR3 spans 15 amino acids. The CDR3 bases are TGTGCCAGCAGTTGGGGAGGGGGTGAATCCTATGGCTACACCTTC. Translation: CASSWGGGESYGYTF.

The chain uses TRBV18 and TRBJ2-3, with no clear D. Trimming removed 3 bases from V and 4 bases from J, with 11 bases in between. The CDR3 has 14 residues. Germline V lookup: CDR1 KGHSH, CDR2 LQKENI. CDR3 nucleotides: TGTGCCAGCTCACCCTCTAGTTGGGCAGATACGCAGTATTTT. This sequence encodes CASSPSSWADTQYF.

This chain uses TRBV11-1 with TRBJ2-2; a possible D gene is TRBD2 (6 bases). This CDR3 is 17 amino acids long. The V end was cut by 0 bases, the J end by 5 bases, with 16 bases between. Germline CDR1 SGHAT, CDR2 FQDESV (reference sequence). CDR3 protein: CASSLAGGLKSTGELFF. The CDR3 DNA reads TGTGCCAGCAGCTTAGCGGGGGGACTCAAGTCTACCGGGGAGCTGTTTTTT.

This chain connects TRBV14 to TRBJ1-1, with 7 bases lining up with TRBD1. This CDR3 is built from 16 residues. Germline CDR1 and CDR2: SGHDN and FVKESK. The V segment lost 4 bases and the J segment 2 bases; nucleotides outside the gene matches: 10. The CDR3 spells CASSRKGQSINTEAFF. The CDR3 DNA sequence: TGTGCCAGCAGCCGAAAGGGACAGAGTATTAACACTGAAGCTTTCTTT. Full variable domain (outside the CDR3, taken from reference TRBV14 and TRBJ1-1): EAGVTQFPSHSVIEKGQTVTLRCDPISGHDNLYWYRRVMGKEIKFLLHFVKESKQDESGMPNNRFLAERTGGTYSTLKVQPAELEDSGVYFCASSRKGQSINTEAFFGQGTRLTVV.

The chain recombines TRBV6-5 with TRBJ1-2, with D possibly being TRBD1 (6 bases). The germline gives CDR1 MNHEY, CDR2 SVGAGI. The CDR3 is 13 amino acids. The V and J ends lost 5 bases and 3 bases respectively, with 10 bases between them. The CDR3 spells CASSPQGDYGYTF. The CDR3 coding sequence is TGTGCCAGCAGTCCACAGGGAGACTATGGCTACACCTTC.